The following is a T cell receptor (beta chain) sequence with its context. Its matching antigen is unknown. PCR involved 60 Vbeta and 13 Jbeta primers. Sequencing used immunoSEQ multiplex PCR; TCRdb keeps in-frame clones, though not all of them. Of about 190,000 clones listed, 70% to 80% are singletons. The record originates from a study of cytomegalovirus exposure and HLA in healthy donors. Broader study findings: Versus the approximately 700-donor mean, an Asian-associated ancestry cluster reportedly showed fewer N-insertions in a later analysis. Links to common viral pathogens appeared, in a later analysis, for several of the most significant clusters. The study flagged some 170 TCR beta chains as cytomegalovirus-associated. A few of the chains that were CMV-associated were confirmed in vitro to be specific for CMV antigens.

Sequencing was carried out using PBMCs. This receptor was obtained from a woman aged 25-40 years in good health and CMV-seropositive.

The CDR3 spells CAISELVENEQYF. In DNA, the CDR3 is TGTGCCATCAGTGAGTTGGTAGAAAACGAGCAGTACTTC. The V call is TRBV10-3, the J call TRBJ2-7; D not resolved. V was clipped by 1 base and J by 5 bases, with 9 bases between them. The CDR3 has 13 residues. The V gene's germline CDR1 is ENHRY and CDR2 SYGVKD.